Following are 23 T cell receptor beta chains from one sample sequenced in a study of response to subunit inactivated influenza vaccine. TCRdb used MiXCR to reprocess the RT-PCR reads, holding one entry per CDR3 protein. The sample lists under 850,000 distinct CDR3 sequences; around 18% were seen once. This specimen consisted of PBMCs from blood, obtained about 5 days after vaccination. Every receptor here comes from a man aged 50-60 years who received an inactivated influenza vaccine.

This clonotype has a handful of counts. The chain is built from TRBV20-1 and TRBJ2-7; 9 nucleotides match TRBD2. V shed 7 bases and J 6 bases; nucleotides not matched to a gene: 16. The germline V gene encodes CDR1 DFQATT and CDR2 SNEGSKA (reference sequence). The CDR3 is 15 amino acids. Here the CDR3 reads CSGVLLGGRATEQYF. As DNA, the CDR3 is TGCAGTGGGGTACTACTTGGCGGGAGGGCCACCGAGCAGTACTTC.

In this sample, this clonotype turned up once. The J gene is TRBJ1-1, the V gene TRBV5-1; TRBD1 matches 7 bases. The CDR3 runs to 19 residues. Germline lookup yields CDR1 SGHRS and CDR2 YFSETQ. The V and J ends lost 1 base and 2 bases, in that order; junction bases with no gene match: 17. This CDR3 reads CASSLFPSGGEGGNTEAFF. CDR3 DNA: TGCGCCAGCAGCTTGTTCCCCTCGGGGGGGGAAGGGGGCAACACTGAAGCTTTCTTT.

In this sample, this clonotype turned up a few times. The chain has TRBV5-8 and TRBJ2-5; unclear D gene. Trimming cost V 0 bases and J 2 bases, with 8 bases left between them. The CDR3 is 14 residues long. Germline lookup yields CDR1 SGHTS and CDR2 YDEGEE. The CDR3 region has the DNA TGTGCCAGCAGCTTGGTTCTCAGGCAAGAGACCCAGTACTTC. Translation gives CASSLVLRQETQYF.

This clonotype has just one count. With a much larger clone just one base away, this may be a read error. V usage is TRBV7-2 and J usage is TRBJ2-5; D ambiguous. This CDR3 contains 13 residues. The V gene's germline CDR1 is SGHTA and CDR2 FQGNSA. The CDR3: CASSFTAQETHYF. The DNA for the CDR3 is TGTGCCAGCAGCTTCACAGCCCAAGAGACCCACTACTTC.

The V gene is TRBV20-1, the J gene TRBJ1-1, with D possibly matching TRBD1 (6 bases). V was cut by 3 bases and J by 1 base, with 9 bases left in between. Germline V lookup: CDR1 DFQATT, CDR2 SNEGSKA (reference sequence). There are 13 residues in the CDR3. CDR3 sequence reads: CSASGGANTEAFF. The DNA of the CDR3 is TGCAGTGCTAGTGGGGGGGCGAACACTGAAGCTTTCTTT.

There are a few counts of this clonotype. The chain has TRBV10-3 and TRBJ2-5; possibly TRBD1 for D (5 bases). Trimming left V 3 bases short and J 2 bases short, with 7 bases between. Germline-derived CDR1 and CDR2 are ENHRY and SYGVKD. The CDR3 length is 13 residues. The DNA of the CDR3 is TGTGCCATCAGTGACACAGGACAAGAGACCCAGTACTTC. It yields the protein CAISDTGQETQYF.

This sequence joins TRBV20-1 and TRBJ1-4; D not certain. With 4 bases removed from V and 7 bases from J, the gap between germline ends came to 13 bases. Germline V gene data show CDR1 as DFQATT and CDR2 as SNEGSKA (reference sequence). The CDR3 sequence is 13 residues long. The CDR3 coding sequence is TGCAGTGCTAATCGACGGTGGGGTGAAAAACTGTTTTTT. Translation: CSANRRWGEKLFF.

The V and J genes are TRBV20-1 and TRBJ2-7, with TRBD1 matching over 7 bases. The CDR3 is 13 residues long. Germline CDR1 DFQATT, CDR2 SNEGSKA (reference sequence). Trimming removed 3 bases from V and 3 bases from J; junction bases left unmatched: 5. The CDR3 spells CSASRGQFYEQYF. DNA for the CDR3: TGCAGTGCTAGTCGGGGACAGTTCTACGAGCAGTACTTC.

There are a few counts of this clonotype. The V call is TRBV12-3 or TRBV12-4, the J call TRBJ2-3; the D is unclear. The V end was cut by 7 bases, the J end by 2 bases, with 7 bases between. The CDR3 covers 12 residues. The CDR3 spells CASTRSTDTQYF. The CDR3 bases are TGTGCCAGCACCAGGTCCACAGATACGCAGTATTTT.

V and J are TRBV6-2 or TRBV6-3 and TRBJ2-7, with 10 positions matching TRBD1. The CDR3 spans 16 residues. V was clipped by 6 bases and J by 2 bases; unmatched bases: 10. The germline V gene has CDR1 MNHEY and CDR2 SVGEGT. Written as DNA, the CDR3 is TGTGCCAGCAGCCTACGGGACAGGGGAACTACCTACGAGCAGTACTTC. This sequence encodes CASSLRDRGTTYEQYF.

This clonotype was seen once. This sequence joins TRBV7-2 and TRBJ1-2; D is perhaps TRBD1 (5 bases). This CDR3 has 15 residues. Germline V gene sequence: CDR1 SGHTA, CDR2 FQGNSA. Trimming stripped 5 bases from V and 4 bases from J, with 17 bases between. Here the CDR3 DNA reads TGTGCCAGCAGCCCCCCCGGGGGAGAGAGCTATGGCTACACCTTC. It is translated as CASSPPGGESYGYTF.

This clonotype has a count of ten or more. This chain uses TRBV20-1 with TRBJ1-5; D unclear. V gave up 5 bases and J gave up 1 base, with 9 bases separating them. This CDR3 is 13 amino acids long. Germline CDR1 is DFQATT and CDR2 is SNEGSKA (reference sequence). CDR3 amino acids: CSAYTDSNQPQHF. The CDR3 DNA sequence: TGCAGTGCTTACACAGACAGCAATCAGCCCCAGCATTTT.

The chain joins TRBV20-1 to TRBJ2-3; D could derive from TRBD1 or TRBD2 (5 bases each). This CDR3 region has 15 residues. V was cut by 5 bases and J by 2 bases, with 17 bases left in between. Germline V gene data show CDR1 as DFQATT and CDR2 as SNEGSKA (reference sequence). DNA for the CDR3: TGCAGTGCTGGGCCAGAGGGGTGGGACACAGATACGCAGTATTTT. Protein product: CSAGPEGWDTDTQYF.

Only a few counts were recorded for this clonotype. V and J are TRBV24-1 and TRBJ2-4, with a weak D call TRBD1 (5 bases). The CDR3 totals 12 residues. Germline V gene sequence: CDR1 KGHDR, CDR2 SFDVKD. Trimming left V 7 bases short and J 5 bases short, with 8 bases between. Here the CDR3 reads CATSGRENIQYF. The CDR3 DNA reads as TGTGCCACCAGCGGCAGGGAAAACATTCAGTACTTC.

This clonotype was detected many times. The rearrangement links TRBV7-9 to TRBJ2-3; possible D gene TRBD1, 5 bases. The V and J ends lost 2 bases and 2 bases respectively, with 11 bases between them. CDR1 is SEHNR and CDR2 is FQNEAQ in the germline V gene (reference sequence). The CDR3 has 15 amino acids. The CDR3 bases are TGTGCCAGCAGCTTAAATCAGGGCCACACAGATACGCAGTATTTT. This translates into CASSLNQGHTDTQYF.

This clonotype was counted a few times. The CDR3 protein is CSAREQGARGGYTF. The CDR3 DNA sequence: TGCAGTGCTAGGGAACAGGGGGCGCGGGGTGGCTACACCTTC. This chain joins TRBV20-1 and TRBJ1-2; 9 positions match TRBD1. V shed 3 bases, J shed 7 bases, and the junction held 9 bases outside the gene matches. The CDR3 extends over 14 amino acids. The germline gives CDR1 DFQATT, CDR2 SNEGSKA (reference sequence).

In this sample, this clonotype turned up a few times. The chain couples TRBV20-1 to TRBJ2-5, with 11 nucleotides matching TRBD2. Per the germline V gene, CDR1 is DFQATT and CDR2 is SNEGSKA (reference sequence). The CDR3 is made up of 15 amino acids. The V and J ends lost 1 base and 2 bases, in that order; junction bases with no gene match: 3. The CDR3 spells CSARATSGNQETQYF. CDR3 nucleotide sequence: TGCAGTGCTAGAGCGACTAGCGGGAATCAAGAGACCCAGTACTTC.

The chain uses TRBV7-8 and TRBJ2-7; tentatively, D is TRBD1 or TRBD2 (5 bases each). Trimming cost V 6 bases and J 2 bases, with 11 bases left between them. There are 13 residues in the CDR3. Germline V gene lookup returns CDR1 SGHVS and CDR2 FQNEAQ. The CDR3 DNA sequence: TGTGCCAGCAGACCTCAGGGACCCTACGAGCAGTACTTC. This codes for CASRPQGPYEQYF.

The V and J genes are TRBV5-5 and TRBJ2-3, with D hard to call. There are 16 residues in the CDR3. Deletions cut 4 bases from V and 2 bases from J, with 17 bases between. The germline CDR1 and CDR2 sequences are SGHKS and YYEKEE (reference sequence). CDR3 DNA sequence: TGTGCCAGCAGCGAAGGGATTTCGGAATACACAGATACGCAGTATTTT. Protein: CASSEGISEYTDTQYF. Full variable domain (missing parts from reference TRBV5-5 and TRBJ2-3): DAGVTQSPTHLIKTRGQQVTLRCSPISGHKSVSWYQQVLGQGPQFIFQYYEKEERGRGNFPDRFSARQFPNYSSELNVNALLLGDSALYLCASSEGISEYTDTQYFGPGTRLTVL.

This chain connects TRBV4-2 to TRBJ1-2; 7 nucleotides match TRBD1. The V segment lost 2 bases and the J segment 2 bases; nucleotides outside the gene matches: 2. Germline CDR1 is LGHNA and CDR2 is YNFKEQ. This CDR3 is 14 amino acids long. This CDR3 is CASSQLQGNYGYTF. The CDR3 DNA reads as TGTGCCAGCAGCCAACTACAGGGGAACTATGGCTACACCTTC.

The chain carries TRBV20-1 and TRBJ2-2; 7 nucleotides match TRBD2. Germline V gives CDR1 DFQATT, CDR2 SNEGSKA (reference sequence). V lost 3 bases, J lost 4 bases, and 8 bases stayed unmatched. This CDR3 region has 15 residues. DNA of the CDR3: TGCAGTGCTAGCACTCTGCGGGGGTTCACCGGGGAGCTGTTTTTT. Protein product: CSASTLRGFTGELFF.

The count of this clonotype is one. This rearrangement joins TRBV6-1 to TRBJ2-7, with TRBD1 matching over 7 bases. Per the germline V gene, CDR1 is MNHNS and CDR2 is SASEGT. The length of the CDR3 is 15 residues. Losses at the gene ends were 6 bases for V and 1 base for J; bases not matched to a gene: 9. The chain's CDR3 is CASRRRDSVSYEQYF. The CDR3 DNA reads as TGTGCCAGCAGACGCCGGGACAGCGTTTCCTACGAGCAGTACTTC.

The chain recombines TRBV6-1 with TRBJ1-5; tentatively, D is TRBD1 (6 bases). Trimming took off 6 bases at V and 2 bases at J, with 20 bases between the two ends. CDR3 length equals 17 residues. Germline assignment: CDR1 MNHNS and CDR2 SASEGT. CDR3 sequence (DNA): TGTGCCAGCAGCCCCCTTTCGGGGGCGGGAGGCAATCAGCCCCAGCATTTT. The encoded protein is CASSPLSGAGGNQPQHF.